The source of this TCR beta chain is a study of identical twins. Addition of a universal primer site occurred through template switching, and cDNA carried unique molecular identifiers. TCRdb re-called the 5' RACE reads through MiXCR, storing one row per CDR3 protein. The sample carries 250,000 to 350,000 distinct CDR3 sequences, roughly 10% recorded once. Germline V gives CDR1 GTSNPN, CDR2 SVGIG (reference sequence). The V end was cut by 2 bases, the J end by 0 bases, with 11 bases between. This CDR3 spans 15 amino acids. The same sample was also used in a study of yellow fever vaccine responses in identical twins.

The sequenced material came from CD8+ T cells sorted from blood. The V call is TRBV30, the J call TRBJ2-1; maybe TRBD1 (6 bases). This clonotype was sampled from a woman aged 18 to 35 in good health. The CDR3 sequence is CAWSLTGSSYNEQFF. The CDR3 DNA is TGTGCCTGGAGTCTCACAGGGAGCTCCTACAATGAGCAGTTCTTC.